One sample yielded the 17 T cell receptor beta chains listed below, sequenced in a study of shared clonotypes between healthy human individuals. Clones were read by immunoSEQ multiplex PCR, and TCRdb kept only the in-frame ones, dropping some. This table has more than 400,000 clones, approximately 78% appearing once. Input material: PBMCs. These receptor sequences come from a woman in her thirties or forties in good health. Some clones in this sample may be carry-over from other donors' samples.

The gene calls are TRBV5-4 and TRBJ2-5; TRBD2 agrees at 11 bases. Trimming cost V 4 bases and J 2 bases; bases outside gene matches: 10. This CDR3 is 17 amino acids long. Germline V lookup: CDR1 SGHNT, CDR2 YYREEE (reference sequence). Here the CDR3 reads CASSDRLAGWGQETQYF. The CDR3 DNA reads TGTGCCAGCAGCGACCGACTAGCGGGGTGGGGACAAGAGACCCAGTACTTC.

This rearrangement joins TRBV5-5 to TRBJ1-3; TRBD1 agrees at 7 bases. The length of the CDR3 is 15 residues. Germline CDR1 SGHKS, CDR2 YYEKEE (reference sequence). The ends lost 2 bases at V and 3 bases at J; junction bases unmatched: 5. The CDR3 loop reads CASSLSDRLGNTIYF. The CDR3 DNA reads as TGTGCCAGCAGCTTATCGGACAGGCTTGGAAACACCATATATTTT. Combining the CDR3 with reference TRBV5-5 and TRBJ1-3 gives the whole variable domain DAGVTQSPTHLIKTRGQQVTLRCSPISGHKSVSWYQQVLGQGPQFIFQYYEKEERGRGNFPDRFSARQFPNYSSELNVNALLLGDSALYLCASSLSDRLGNTIYFGEGSWLTVV.

This sequence joins TRBV5-4 and TRBJ1-1; D is ambiguous. V was pared by 0 bases and J by 2 bases, with 11 bases between. The V gene's germline CDR1 is SGHNT and CDR2 YYREEE (reference sequence). CDR3 size: 15 residues. CDR3 amino acids: CASSLAYSGNTEAFF. Here the CDR3 DNA reads TGTGCCAGCAGCTTGGCCTACTCAGGTAACACTGAAGCTTTCTTT. The full variable domain, rest sourced from reference TRBV5-4 and TRBJ1-1, is ETGVTQSPTHLIKTRGQQVTLRCSSQSGHNTVSWYQQALGQGPQFIFQYYREEENGRGNFPPRFSGLQFPNYSSELNVNALELDDSALYLCASSLAYSGNTEAFFGQGTRLTVV.

This rearrangement joins TRBV27 to TRBJ2-7; TRBD1 is a possible D gene (5 bases). Deletions cut 4 bases from V and 3 bases from J, with 10 bases between. This CDR3 has 13 residues. Germline CDR1 MNHEY, CDR2 SMNVEV (reference sequence). The CDR3 nucleotides are TGTGCCAGCAGTTACGGACACGACTACGAGCAGTACTTC. Its protein product is CASSYGHDYEQYF.

Notes on this clone: An end of the junction differs from the germline gene, which may be a read error. The chain has TRBV6-1 and TRBJ1-1; D is possibly TRBD1 (6 bases). The CDR3 contains 15 residues. Germline V gene sequence: CDR1 MNHNS, CDR2 SASEGT. In DNA form, the CDR3 reads TGTGCCAGCAGTGGGCCAAACAGGGTGAAGACTGAAGCTTTCTTT. Its protein is CASSGPNRVKTEAFF.

V is TRBV7-8 and J is TRBJ2-7; 9 nucleotides match TRBD2. Germline V gene data show CDR1 as SGHVS and CDR2 as FQNEAQ. The CDR3 length is 15 residues. V was clipped by 1 base and J by 6 bases; unmatched bases: 7. As DNA, the CDR3 is TGTGCCAGCAGCTTAGTAGCGGGAGCAGTCGGCGAGCAGTACTTC. Amino acid sequence: CASSLVAGAVGEQYF. Supplemented by reference TRBV7-8 and TRBJ2-7, the full variable domain reads GAGVSQSPRYKVAKRGQDVALRCDPISGHVSLFWYQQALGQGPEFLTYFQNEAQLDKSGLPSDRFFAERPEGSVSTLKIQRTQQEDSAVYLCASSLVAGAVGEQYFGPGTRLTVT.

The CDR3, as DNA: TGTGCCAGCAGTGTACAGGGCTGGGAGCAGTACTTC. This encodes CASSVQGWEQYF. The chain combines TRBV2 with TRBJ2-7; the D gene is possibly TRBD1 (6 bases). CDR1 and CDR2 (germline): SNHLY, FYNNEI. The CDR3 is 12 residues long. V lost 4 bases, J lost 7 bases, and 11 bases lay in between.

The chain joins TRBV11-2 to TRBJ2-3; D gene unclear. Trimming shortened V by 1 base and J by 10 bases, and 9 bases separated the two germline ends. Germline-derived CDR1 and CDR2 are SGHAT and FQNNGV. This CDR3 is built from 12 residues. The CDR3 loop reads CASSLVGYPQYF. The CDR3 DNA sequence: TGTGCCAGCAGCTTAGTTGGATACCCGCAGTATTTT. The full variable domain, its missing parts supplied by reference TRBV11-2 and TRBJ2-3, is EAGVAQSPRYKIIEKRQSVAFWCNPISGHATLYWYQQILGQGPKLLIQFQNNGVVDDSQLPKDRFSAERLKGVDSTLKIQPAKLEDSAVYLCASSLVGYPQYFGPGTRLTVL.

This chain connects TRBV11-2 to TRBJ2-2; the D is unclear. The CDR3 length is 14 residues. Trimming pared 0 bases from V and 5 bases from J, leaving 7 bases between. The germline gives CDR1 SGHAT, CDR2 FQNNGV. The CDR3, as DNA: TGTGCCAGCAGCTTAGATCGGTTGACCGGGGAGCTGTTTTTT. It encodes CASSLDRLTGELFF.

The CDR3 sequence: CASSQEAGWSFMNTEAFF. The CDR3 DNA follows: TGCGCCAGCAGCCAAGAAGCGGGATGGAGCTTCATGAACACTGAAGCTTTCTTT. V is TRBV4-1 and J is TRBJ1-1; D remains ambiguous. Looked up from germline, CDR1 is MGHRA and CDR2 is YSYEKL. The V end lost 0 bases, the J end lost 0 bases, and 17 bases lay between the germline ends. CDR3 length equals 18 residues.

The chain uses TRBV6-1 and TRBJ1-4; no reliable D call. V gave up 0 bases and J gave up 4 bases, with 9 bases separating them. The CDR3 totals 15 residues. Per germline, CDR1 MNHNS and CDR2 SASEGT. The CDR3 spells CASSEARGNNEKLFF. The CDR3 bases are TGTGCCAGCAGTGAAGCGCGCGGGAATAATGAAAAACTGTTTTTT.

In this sample, this clone turned up once. The V call is TRBV6-6, the J call TRBJ2-5; D possibly uses TRBD1 or TRBD2 (5 bases each). The CDR3 is 15 residues long. CDR1 and CDR2 from the germline V gene are MNHNY and SVGAGI (reference sequence). V gave up 0 bases and J gave up 5 bases, with 13 bases separating them. CDR3 loop: CASSYSLGVGETQYF. The CDR3 region has the DNA TGTGCCAGCAGTTACTCATTGGGGGTCGGGGAGACCCAGTACTTC.

The J gene is TRBJ2-2, the V gene TRBV4-2; a weak D match, TRBD2 (6 bases). V lost 2 bases to trimming and J lost 2 bases, with 9 bases between them. The CDR3 covers 15 residues. CDR1 is LGHNA and CDR2 is YNFKEQ in the germline V gene. CDR3 DNA: TGTGCCAGCAGCCAATCCGGGAGTAACACCGGGGAGCTGTTTTTT. It specifies CASSQSGSNTGELFF.

The V call is TRBV30, the J call TRBJ1-1; D might be TRBD1 (6 bases). Germline loops: CDR1 GTSNPN, CDR2 SVGIG (reference sequence). V lost 1 base to trimming and J lost 8 bases, with 14 bases between them. There are 13 residues in the CDR3. The CDR3 region is CAWSAGVVGEAFF. The CDR3 DNA reads TGTGCCTGGAGTGCAGGGGTCGTGGGGGAAGCTTTCTTT.

The chain couples TRBV19 to TRBJ2-5, with TRBD1 matching over 9 bases. The V segment lost 3 bases and the J segment 6 bases; nucleotides outside the gene matches: 11. The germline V gene encodes CDR1 LNHDA and CDR2 SQIVND (reference sequence). CDR3 length equals 16 residues. The CDR3 DNA reads as TGTGCCAGTAGTATTCCCCGCGACAGGGGGAGACAGACCCAGTACTTC. Protein product: CASSIPRDRGRQTQYF.

CDR3 protein: CASSETGGLETQYF. The CDR3 DNA sequence: TGCGCCAGCAGTGAGACGGGAGGGTTGGAGACCCAGTACTTC. The V gene is TRBV10-1, the J gene TRBJ2-5; 8 bases map to TRBD2. V lost 2 bases to trimming and J lost 5 bases; unmatched junction nucleotides: 4. Germline V gene data show CDR1 as WNHNN and CDR2 as SYGVQD (reference sequence). The CDR3 is made up of 14 amino acids.

The J gene is TRBJ2-2, the V gene TRBV19; 9 nucleotides match TRBD1. There are 16 residues in the CDR3. CDR1 and CDR2 from the germline V gene are LNHDA and SQIVND (reference sequence). The V segment lost 2 bases and the J segment 10 bases; nucleotides outside the gene matches: 11. In nucleotides, the CDR3 is TGTGCCAGTAGTATATTGTCCGGGACAGGGACCTCGGAGCTGTTTTTT. This codes for CASSILSGTGTSELFF.